The clone carrying this T cell receptor (beta chain) has only a few counts. What it recognizes is unknown. This sample is part of a study of CD8 T cells in Susac syndrome. Findings and limits, study-wide: Susac-specific public clones found in total CD8+ repertoires numbered about 17, and those in CD8+ TEMRA repertoires numbered 4 to 6.

RNA totalling roughly 0.45 to 1 ug underwent reverse transcription with random hexamers. TCRdb analysed the immunoSEQ multiplex PCR reads with MiXCR anew, one entry per CDR3 protein. The data contain about 24,000 distinct CDR3 sequences, about 93% of them singletons. Each Susac syndrome patient had definite or probable disease by recently defined criteria. Unmatched junction bases numbered 3, after V lost 4 bases and J lost 3 bases. CDR1 MGHRA and CDR2 YSYEKL come from the germline V gene. CDR3 length: 14 residues. V and J are TRBV4-1 and TRBJ2-7; 10 bases are a match to TRBD1. The receptor was isolated from a human donor with Susac syndrome. Material: CD8+ T cells from PBMCs. CDR3 loop: CASSPGQGNYEQYF. The DNA of the CDR3 is TGCGCCAGCAGCCCGGGACAGGGGAACTACGAGCAGTACTTC.